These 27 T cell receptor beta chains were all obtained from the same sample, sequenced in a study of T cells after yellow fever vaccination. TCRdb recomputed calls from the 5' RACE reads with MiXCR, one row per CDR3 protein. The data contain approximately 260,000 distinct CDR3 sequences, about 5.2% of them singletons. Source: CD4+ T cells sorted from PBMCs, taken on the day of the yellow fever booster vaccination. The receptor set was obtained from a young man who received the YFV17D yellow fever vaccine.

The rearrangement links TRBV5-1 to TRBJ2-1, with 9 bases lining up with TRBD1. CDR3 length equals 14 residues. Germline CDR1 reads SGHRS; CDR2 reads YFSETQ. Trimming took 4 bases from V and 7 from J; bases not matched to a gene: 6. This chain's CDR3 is CASSLGDRANEQFF. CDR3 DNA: TGCGCCAGCAGCCTGGGGGACAGGGCAAATGAGCAGTTCTTC.

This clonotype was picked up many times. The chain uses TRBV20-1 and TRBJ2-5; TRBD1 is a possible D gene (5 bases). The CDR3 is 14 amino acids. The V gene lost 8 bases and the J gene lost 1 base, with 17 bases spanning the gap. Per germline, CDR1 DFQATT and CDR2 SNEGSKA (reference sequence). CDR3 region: CSSPRSGIQETQYF. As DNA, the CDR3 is TGCAGTTCCCCTAGGTCAGGGATCCAAGAGACCCAGTACTTC.

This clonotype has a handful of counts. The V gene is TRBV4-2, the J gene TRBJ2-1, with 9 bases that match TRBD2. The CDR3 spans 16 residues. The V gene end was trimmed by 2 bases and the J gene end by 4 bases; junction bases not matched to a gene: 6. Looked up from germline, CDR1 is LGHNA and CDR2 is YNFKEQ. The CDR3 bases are TGTGCCAGCAGCCAACATAGCGGGGGAATATACAATGAGCAGTTCTTC. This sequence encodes CASSQHSGGIYNEQFF.

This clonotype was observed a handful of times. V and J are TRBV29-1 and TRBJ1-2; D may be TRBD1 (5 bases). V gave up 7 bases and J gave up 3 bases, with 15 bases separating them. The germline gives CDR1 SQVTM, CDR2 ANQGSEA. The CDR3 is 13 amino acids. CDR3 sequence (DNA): TGCAGCGCCCGACCGACAGTACACTATGGCTACACCTTC. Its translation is CSARPTVHYGYTF.

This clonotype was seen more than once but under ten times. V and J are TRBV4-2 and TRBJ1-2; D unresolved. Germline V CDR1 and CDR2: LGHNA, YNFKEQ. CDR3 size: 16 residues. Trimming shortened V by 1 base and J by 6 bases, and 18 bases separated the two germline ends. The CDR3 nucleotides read TGTGCCAGCAGCCAAGGAGAGGGTTTTGTTGGGGATGGCTACACCTTC. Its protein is CASSQGEGFVGDGYTF.

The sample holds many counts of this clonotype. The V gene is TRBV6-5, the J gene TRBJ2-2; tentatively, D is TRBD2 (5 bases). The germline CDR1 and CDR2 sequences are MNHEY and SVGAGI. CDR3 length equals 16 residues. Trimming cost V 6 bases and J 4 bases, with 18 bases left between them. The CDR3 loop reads CASRRIFPSLTGELFF. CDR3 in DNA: TGTGCCAGCAGACGTATTTTTCCTAGCCTCACCGGGGAGCTGTTTTTT.

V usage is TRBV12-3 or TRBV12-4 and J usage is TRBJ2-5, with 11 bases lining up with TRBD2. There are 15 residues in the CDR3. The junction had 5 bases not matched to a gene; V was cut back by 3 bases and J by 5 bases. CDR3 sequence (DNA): TGTGCCAGCAGTTTGTCTAGCGGGGGGTTGGAGACCCAGTACTTC. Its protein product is CASSLSSGGLETQYF.

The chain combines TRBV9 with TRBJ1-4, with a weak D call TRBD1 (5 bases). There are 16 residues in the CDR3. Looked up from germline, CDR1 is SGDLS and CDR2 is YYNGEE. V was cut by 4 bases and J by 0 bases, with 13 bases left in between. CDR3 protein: CASSPIDRATNEKLFF. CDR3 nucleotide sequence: TGTGCCAGCAGCCCCATAGACAGAGCAACTAATGAAAAACTGTTTTTT.

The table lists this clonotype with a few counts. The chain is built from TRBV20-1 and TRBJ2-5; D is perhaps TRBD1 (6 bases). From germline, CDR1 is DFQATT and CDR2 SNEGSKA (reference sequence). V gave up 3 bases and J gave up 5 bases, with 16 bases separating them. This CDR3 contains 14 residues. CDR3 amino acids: CSASQGPQEETQYF. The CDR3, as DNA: TGCAGTGCTAGCCAGGGGCCGCAGGAGGAGACCCAGTACTTC.

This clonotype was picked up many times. The CDR3 reads CASSPFGVRGLGNTIYF. Here the CDR3 DNA reads TGTGCCAGCAGCCCATTCGGGGTCCGGGGGTTGGGAAACACCATATATTTT. The chain links TRBV12-3 or TRBV12-4 to TRBJ1-3; possible D gene TRBD1, 5 bases. V shed 6 bases and J shed 4 bases, with 22 bases lying between them. This CDR3 has 17 residues.

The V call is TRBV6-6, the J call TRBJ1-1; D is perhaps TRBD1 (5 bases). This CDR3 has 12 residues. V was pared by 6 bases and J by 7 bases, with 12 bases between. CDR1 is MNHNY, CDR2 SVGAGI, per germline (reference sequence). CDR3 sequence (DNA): TGTGCCAGCAGGAGGGACGGGAATGAAGCTTTCTTT. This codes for CASRRDGNEAFF.

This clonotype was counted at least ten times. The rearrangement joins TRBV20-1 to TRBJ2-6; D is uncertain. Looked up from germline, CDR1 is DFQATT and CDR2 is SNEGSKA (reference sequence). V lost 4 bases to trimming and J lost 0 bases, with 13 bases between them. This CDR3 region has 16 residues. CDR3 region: CSAINPRASGANVLTF. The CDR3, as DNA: TGCAGTGCTATCAACCCTCGTGCCTCTGGGGCCAACGTCCTGACTTTC.

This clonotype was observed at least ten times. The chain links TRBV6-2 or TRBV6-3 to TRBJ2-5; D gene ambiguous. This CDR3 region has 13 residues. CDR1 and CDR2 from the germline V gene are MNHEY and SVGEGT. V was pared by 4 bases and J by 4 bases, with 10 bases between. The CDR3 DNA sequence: TGTGCCAGCAGTTTAATCGGTCGAGAGACCCAGTACTTC. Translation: CASSLIGRETQYF.

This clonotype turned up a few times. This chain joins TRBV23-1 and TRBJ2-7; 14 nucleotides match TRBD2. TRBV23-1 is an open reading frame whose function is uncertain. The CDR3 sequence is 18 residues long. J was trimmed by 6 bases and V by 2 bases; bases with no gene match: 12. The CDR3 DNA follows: TGCGCCAGCAGTCAACGGACTAGCGGGGGGACCTTGGTTCGCGAGCAGTACTTC. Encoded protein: CASSQRTSGGTLVREQYF.

The CDR3 reads CASSSGQTNTEAFF. The CDR3, as DNA: TGTGCCAGCAGCTCCGGACAGACGAACACTGAAGCTTTCTTT. The chain is built from TRBV7-2 and TRBJ1-1; weak D call: TRBD1 (6 bases). This CDR3 is built from 14 residues. Trimming stripped 4 bases from V and 1 base from J, with 10 bases between. Germline CDR1 is SGHTA and CDR2 is FQGNSA.

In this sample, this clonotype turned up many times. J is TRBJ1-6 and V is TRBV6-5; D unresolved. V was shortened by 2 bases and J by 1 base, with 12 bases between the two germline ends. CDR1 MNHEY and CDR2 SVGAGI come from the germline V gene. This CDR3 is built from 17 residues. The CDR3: CASSYGRMGSYNSPLHF. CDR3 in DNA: TGTGCCAGCAGTTACGGACGGATGGGTTCCTATAATTCACCCCTCCACTTT.

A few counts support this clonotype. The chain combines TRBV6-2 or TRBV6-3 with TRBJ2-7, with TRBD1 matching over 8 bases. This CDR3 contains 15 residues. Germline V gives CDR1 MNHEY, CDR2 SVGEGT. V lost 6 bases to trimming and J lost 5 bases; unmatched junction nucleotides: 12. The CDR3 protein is CASSRGAETGDEQYV. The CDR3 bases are TGTGCCAGCAGCCGTGGGGCGGAGACAGGGGACGAGCAGTACGTC.

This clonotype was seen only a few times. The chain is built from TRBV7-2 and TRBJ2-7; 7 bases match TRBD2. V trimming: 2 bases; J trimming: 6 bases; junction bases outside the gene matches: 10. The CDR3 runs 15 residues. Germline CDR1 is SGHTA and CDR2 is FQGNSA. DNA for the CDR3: TGTGCCAGCAGCTTACCCATCGGGGAGGGAACCGAGCAGTACGTC. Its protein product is CASSLPIGEGTEQYV.

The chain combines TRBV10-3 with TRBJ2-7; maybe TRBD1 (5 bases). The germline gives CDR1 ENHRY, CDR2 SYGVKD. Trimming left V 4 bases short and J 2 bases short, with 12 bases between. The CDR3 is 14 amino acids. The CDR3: CAISAIGHAYEQYV. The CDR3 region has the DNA TGTGCCATCAGTGCTATTGGACACGCCTACGAGCAGTACGTC.

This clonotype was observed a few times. The DNA for the CDR3 is TGCGCCAGCAGCCTGCAGGGGGATTCCAACTATGGCTACACCTTC. It codes for CASSLQGDSNYGYTF. The chain is built from TRBV5-1 and TRBJ1-2; TRBD1 agrees at 7 bases. Trimming removed 4 bases from V and 2 bases from J; junction bases left unmatched: 8. The CDR3 loop spans 15 amino acids. The V gene's germline CDR1 is SGHRS and CDR2 YFSETQ.

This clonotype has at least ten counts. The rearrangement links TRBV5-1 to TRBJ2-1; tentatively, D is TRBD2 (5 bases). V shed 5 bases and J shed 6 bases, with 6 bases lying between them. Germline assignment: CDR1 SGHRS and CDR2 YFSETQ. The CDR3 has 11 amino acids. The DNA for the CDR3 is TGCGCCAGCAGAACTAGCAATGAGCAGTTCTTC. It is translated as CASRTSNEQFF.

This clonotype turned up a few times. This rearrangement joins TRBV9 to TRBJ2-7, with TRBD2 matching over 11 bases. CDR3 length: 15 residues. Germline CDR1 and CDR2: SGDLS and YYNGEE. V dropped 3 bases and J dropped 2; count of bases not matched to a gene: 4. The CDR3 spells CASSATSGGTYEQYF. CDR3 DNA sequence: TGTGCCAGCAGCGCAACTAGCGGGGGCACCTACGAGCAGTACTTC.

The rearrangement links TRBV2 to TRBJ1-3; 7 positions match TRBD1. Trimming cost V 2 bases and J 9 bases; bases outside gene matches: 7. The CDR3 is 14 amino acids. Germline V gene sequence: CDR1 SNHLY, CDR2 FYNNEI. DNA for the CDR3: TGTGCCAGCAGTGAAAACGTTTCAGGGGGCACCATATATTTT. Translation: CASSENVSGGTIYF.

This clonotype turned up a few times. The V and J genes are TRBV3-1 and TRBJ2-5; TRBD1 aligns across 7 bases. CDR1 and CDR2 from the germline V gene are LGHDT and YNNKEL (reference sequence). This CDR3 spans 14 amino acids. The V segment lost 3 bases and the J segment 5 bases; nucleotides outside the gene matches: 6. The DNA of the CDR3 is TGTGCCAGCAGCCAGGGACAGATGTTTGAGACCCAGTACTTC. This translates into CASSQGQMFETQYF.

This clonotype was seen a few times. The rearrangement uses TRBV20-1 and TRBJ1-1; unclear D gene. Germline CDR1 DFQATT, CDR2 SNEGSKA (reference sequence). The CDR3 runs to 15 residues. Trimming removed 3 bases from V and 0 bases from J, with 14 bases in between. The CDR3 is CSARAGRLMNTEAFF. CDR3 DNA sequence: TGCAGTGCTAGGGCCGGACGGCTGATGAACACTGAAGCTTTCTTT.

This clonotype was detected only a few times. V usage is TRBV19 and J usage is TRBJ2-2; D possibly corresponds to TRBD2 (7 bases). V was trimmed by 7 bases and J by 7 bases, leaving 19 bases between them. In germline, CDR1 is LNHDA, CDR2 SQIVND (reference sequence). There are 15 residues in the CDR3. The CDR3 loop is CASTPRGGVFGELFF. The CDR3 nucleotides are TGTGCCAGTACCCCACGAGGGGGGGTGTTCGGGGAGCTGTTTTTT.

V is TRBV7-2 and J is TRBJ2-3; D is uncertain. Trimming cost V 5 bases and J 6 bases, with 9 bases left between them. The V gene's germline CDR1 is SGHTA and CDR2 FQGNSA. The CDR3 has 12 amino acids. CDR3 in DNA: TGTGCCAGCAGCCCGTACGGGGATACGCAGTATTTT. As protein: CASSPYGDTQYF. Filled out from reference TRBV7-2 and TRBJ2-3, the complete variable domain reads GAGVSQSPSNKVTEKGKDVELRCDPISGHTALYWYRQSLGQGLEFLIYFQGNSAPDKSGLPSDRFSAERTGGSVSTLTIQRTQQEDSAVYLCASSPYGDTQYFGPGTRLTVL.